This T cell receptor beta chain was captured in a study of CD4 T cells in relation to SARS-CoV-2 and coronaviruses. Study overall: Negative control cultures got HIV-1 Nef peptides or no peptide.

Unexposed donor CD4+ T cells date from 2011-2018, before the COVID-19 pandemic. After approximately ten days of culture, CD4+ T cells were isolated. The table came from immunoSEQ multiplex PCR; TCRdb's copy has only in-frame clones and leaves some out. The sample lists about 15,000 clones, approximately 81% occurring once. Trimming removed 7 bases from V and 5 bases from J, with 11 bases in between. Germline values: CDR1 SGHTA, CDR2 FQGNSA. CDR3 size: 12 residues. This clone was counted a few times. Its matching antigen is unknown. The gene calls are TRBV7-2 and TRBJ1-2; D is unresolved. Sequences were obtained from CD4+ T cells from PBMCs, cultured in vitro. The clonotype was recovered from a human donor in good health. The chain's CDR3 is CASTREEYGYTF. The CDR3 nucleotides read TGTGCCAGCACGAGGGAGGAATATGGCTACACCTTC.